These 2 T cell receptor beta chains share one sample of origin, sequenced in a study of regulatory T cells in long-lasting Graves disease. Time point meaning: newly diagnosed GD, antithyroid drugs for less than 3 months. There was RNA extracted from PBMCs, and the TCR library was made from it. Both iRepertoire HTBI primers and Arm-PCR of CDR3 regions were used to build the TCR beta libraries. MiXCR, run by TCRdb on the multiplex PCR reads, gives a single entry per CDR3 protein. The sample lists around 250,000 distinct CDR3 sequences; 20% to 25% were seen once. The sequencing here drew on peripheral blood mononuclear cells (PBMCs), taken at new diagnosis, from a patient treated with antithyroid drugs. The receptors originated from a female donor with Graves disease.

This clonotype occurred many times. The chain is built from TRBV28 and TRBJ2-3, with D perhaps TRBD2 (6 bases). Germline lookup yields CDR1 MDHEN and CDR2 SYDVKM. The CDR3 is 15 amino acids. V was clipped by 5 bases and J by 6 bases, with 18 bases between them. The CDR3: CASSPLAVGWDTQYF. The CDR3 DNA reads TGTGCCAGCAGTCCTTTAGCGGTTGGGTGGGATACGCAGTATTTT.

This clonotype has ten or more counts. The chain is built from TRBV7-9 and TRBJ1-2, with 11 bases lining up with TRBD1. The CDR3 runs to 16 residues. Germline V gene lookup returns CDR1 SEHNR and CDR2 FQNEAQ (reference sequence). V lost 2 bases and J lost 5; bases outside the gene matches: 7. The CDR3 bases are TGTGCCAGCAGCTTACCCTGGACAGGGGGCGATTATGGCTACACCTTC. Amino acid sequence: CASSLPWTGGDYGYTF.